This record covers a single TCR beta chain. Collected material from alopecia areata patients comprised lesional scalp punch biopsies and peripheral blood. The sample comes from a study of CD8+ T cells in alopecia areata. The CDR3 covers 14 residues. V was trimmed by 8 bases and J by 5 bases, leaving 21 bases between them. The V gene's germline CDR1 is SQVTM and CDR2 ANQGSEA. Sequencing relied on a cDNA template that was reverse transcribed from extracted RNA. Measured with immunoSEQ multiplex PCR; TCRdb has only the in-frame clones, and not every one. The repertoire holds about 150,000 clones, with around 47% as singletons.

This TCR was sampled from a human donor with alopecia areata. V gene TRBV29-1 combines with J gene TRBJ2-5; tentatively, D is TRBD1 or TRBD2 (5 bases each). Sequencing used CD4+ T cells sorted from blood. DNA for the CDR3: TGCAGCTTCCGTCGGGACGGCGGCCGCGAGACCCAGTACTTC. Translation: CSFRRDGGRETQYF. Full variable domain (missing parts from reference TRBV29-1 and TRBJ2-5): SAVISQKPSRDICQRGTSLTIQCQVDSQVTMMFWYRQQPGQSLTLIATANQGSEATYESGFVIDKFPISRPNLTFSTLTVSNMSPEDSSIYLCSFRRDGGRETQYFGPGTRLLVL.